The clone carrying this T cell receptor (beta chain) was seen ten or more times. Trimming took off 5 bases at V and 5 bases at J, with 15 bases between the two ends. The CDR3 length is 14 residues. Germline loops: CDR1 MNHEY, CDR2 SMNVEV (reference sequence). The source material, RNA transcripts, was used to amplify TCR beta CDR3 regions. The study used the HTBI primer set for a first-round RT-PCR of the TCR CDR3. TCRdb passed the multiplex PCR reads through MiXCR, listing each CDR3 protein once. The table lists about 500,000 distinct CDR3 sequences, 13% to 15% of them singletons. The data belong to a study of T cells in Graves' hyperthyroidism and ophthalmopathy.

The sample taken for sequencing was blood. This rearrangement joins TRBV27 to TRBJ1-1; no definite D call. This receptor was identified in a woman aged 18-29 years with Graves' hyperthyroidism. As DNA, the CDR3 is TGTGCCAGCAGTCCCTTTCCGGGAAATACTGAAGCTTTCTTT. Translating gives CASSPFPGNTEAFF.